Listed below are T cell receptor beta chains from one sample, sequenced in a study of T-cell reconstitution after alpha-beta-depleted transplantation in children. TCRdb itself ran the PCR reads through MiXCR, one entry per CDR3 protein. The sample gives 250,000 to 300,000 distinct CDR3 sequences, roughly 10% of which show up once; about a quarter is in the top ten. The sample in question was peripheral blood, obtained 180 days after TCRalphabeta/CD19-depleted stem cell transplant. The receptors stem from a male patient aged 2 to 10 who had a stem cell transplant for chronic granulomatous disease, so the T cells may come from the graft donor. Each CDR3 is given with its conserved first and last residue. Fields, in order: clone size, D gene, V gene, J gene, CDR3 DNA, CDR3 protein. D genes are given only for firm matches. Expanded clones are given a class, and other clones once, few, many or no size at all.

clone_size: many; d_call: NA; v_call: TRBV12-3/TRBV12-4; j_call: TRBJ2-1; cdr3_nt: TGTGCCAGCAGTTTGGCTAGAAGAGAGCAGTTCTTC; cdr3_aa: CASSLARREQFF
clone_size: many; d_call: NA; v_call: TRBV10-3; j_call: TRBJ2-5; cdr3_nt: TGTGCCATCAGTGAGTCGGGGCAGCGGGCTCGAGAGACCCAGTACTTC; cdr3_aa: CAISESGQRARETQYF
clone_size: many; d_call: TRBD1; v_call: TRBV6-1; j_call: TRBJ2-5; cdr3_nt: TGCGCCAGCAGACCGGGACAGGGAGAGACCCAGTACTTC; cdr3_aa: CASRPGQGETQYF
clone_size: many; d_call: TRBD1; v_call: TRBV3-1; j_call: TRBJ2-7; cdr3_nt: TGTGCCAGCAGCCAAGTCGGGGACAGGTCCTACGAGCAGTACTTC; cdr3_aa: CASSQVGDRSYEQYF
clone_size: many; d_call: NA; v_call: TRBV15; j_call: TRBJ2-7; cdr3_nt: TGTGCCACCAGCAGAGTGTCAGAGAGCTCCTACGAGCAGTACTTC; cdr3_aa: CATSRVSESSYEQYF
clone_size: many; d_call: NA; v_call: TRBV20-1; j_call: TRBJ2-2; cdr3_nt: TGCAGTGCCAGAGGGGGGTTTGACACCGGGGAGCTGTTTTTT; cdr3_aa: CSARGGFDTGELFF
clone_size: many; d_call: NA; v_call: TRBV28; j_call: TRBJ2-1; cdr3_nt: TGTGCCAGCAGTTTATACTGGGGGGACAGAAAGGAGGTATGGTACAACGGTGAGCAGTTCTTC; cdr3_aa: CASSLYWGDRKEVWYNGEQFF
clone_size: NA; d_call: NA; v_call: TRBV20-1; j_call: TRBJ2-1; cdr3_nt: TGCAGTGCTAGGGGTACCGGGGAGTTCAATGAGCAGTTCTTC; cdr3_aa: CSARGTGEFNEQFF
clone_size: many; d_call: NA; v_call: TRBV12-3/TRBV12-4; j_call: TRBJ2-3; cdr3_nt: TGTGCCAGCAGTTTTCCCGGCAAACAAGATACGCAGTATTTT; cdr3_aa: CASSFPGKQDTQYF
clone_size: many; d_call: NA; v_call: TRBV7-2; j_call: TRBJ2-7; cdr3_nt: TGTGCCAGCAGCTTAGCGGTTTCGTCGGACTCGTACGAGCAGTACTTC; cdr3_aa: CASSLAVSSDSYEQYF
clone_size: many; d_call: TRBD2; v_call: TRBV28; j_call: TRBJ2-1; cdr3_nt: TGTGCCAGCAGTTTATTCACTAGCGGGAGCTCCTACAATGAGCAGTTCTTC; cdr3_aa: CASSLFTSGSSYNEQFF
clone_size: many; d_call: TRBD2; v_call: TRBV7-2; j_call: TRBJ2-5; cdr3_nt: TGTGCCAGCAGCTTGGGGTCTAGCGGGGTCCAAGAGACCCAGTACTTC; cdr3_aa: CASSLGSSGVQETQYF
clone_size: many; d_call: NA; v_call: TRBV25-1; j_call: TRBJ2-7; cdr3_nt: TGTGCCAGCAGTGTCGGGACACTGTTCACCTACGAGCAGTACTTC; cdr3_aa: CASSVGTLFTYEQYF
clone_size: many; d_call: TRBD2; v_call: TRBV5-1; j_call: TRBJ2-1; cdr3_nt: TGCGCCAGCAGCTTGCGACTAGCGGGAGGGCCCGGCAATGAGCAGTTCTTC; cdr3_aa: CASSLRLAGGPGNEQFF
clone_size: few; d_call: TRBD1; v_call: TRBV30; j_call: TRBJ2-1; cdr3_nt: TGTGCCTGGAGTGTGCAGGACAGGGGGCAGCAGTTCTTC; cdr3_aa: CAWSVQDRGQQFF
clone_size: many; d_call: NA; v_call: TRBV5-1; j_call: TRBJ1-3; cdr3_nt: TGCGCCAGCACTTTCGGAACGGGACCGTTTAACACCATATATTTT; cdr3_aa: CASTFGTGPFNTIYF
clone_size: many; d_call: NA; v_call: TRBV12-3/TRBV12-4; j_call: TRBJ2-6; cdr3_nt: TGTGCCAGCAGCCTCATCCCGCTCCTCCGTTTGGGTTCTGGGGCCAACGTCCTGACTTTC; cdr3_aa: CASSLIPLLRLGSGANVLTF
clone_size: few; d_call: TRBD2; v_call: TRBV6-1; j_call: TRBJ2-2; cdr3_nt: TGTGCCAGCAGCCACCGGACTAGCGGGGCTATCTCGAACACCGGGGAGCTGTTTTTT; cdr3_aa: CASSHRTSGAISNTGELFF
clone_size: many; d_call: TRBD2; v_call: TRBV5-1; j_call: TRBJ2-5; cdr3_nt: TGCGCCAGCAGCGCTGGGACTAGTGGGGAGACCCAGTACTTC; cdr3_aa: CASSAGTSGETQYF
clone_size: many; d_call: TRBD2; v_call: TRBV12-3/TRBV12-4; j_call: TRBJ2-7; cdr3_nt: TGTGCCAGCAGTTTAGCTAGCGGGAGCCTCTCCGAGCAGTACTTC; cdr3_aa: CASSLASGSLSEQYF
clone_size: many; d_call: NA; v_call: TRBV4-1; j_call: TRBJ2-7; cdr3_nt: TGCGCCAGCAGCCAAGGAAGTCAGAGCTCCTACGAGCAGTACTTC; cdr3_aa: CASSQGSQSSYEQYF
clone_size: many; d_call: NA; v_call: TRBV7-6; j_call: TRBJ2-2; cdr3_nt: TGTGCCAGCAGCTTAGTTGGCTCTCGGGGGGAGCTGTTTTTT; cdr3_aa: CASSLVGSRGELFF
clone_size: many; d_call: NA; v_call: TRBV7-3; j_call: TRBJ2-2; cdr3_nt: TGTGCCAGCAGCTTATCCGCCGGGGAGCTGTTTTTT; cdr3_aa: CASSLSAGELFF
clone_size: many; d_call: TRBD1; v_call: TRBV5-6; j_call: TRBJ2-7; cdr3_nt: TGTGCCAGCAGCTTGGGACAGGGGGCAATGTACGAGCAGTACTTC; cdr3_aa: CASSLGQGAMYEQYF
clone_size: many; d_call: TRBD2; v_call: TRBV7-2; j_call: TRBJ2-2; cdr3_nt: TGTGCCAGCAGCCTGGGTACTAGCGGAGCGACCGGGGAGCTGTTTTTT; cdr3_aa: CASSLGTSGATGELFF
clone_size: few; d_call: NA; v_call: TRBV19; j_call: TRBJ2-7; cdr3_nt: TGTGCCAGTAGTATGGGCGAGTCCTACGAGCAGTACTTC; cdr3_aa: CASSMGESYEQYF
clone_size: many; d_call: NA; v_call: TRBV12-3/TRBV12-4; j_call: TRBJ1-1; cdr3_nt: TGTGCCAGCAGTCCGCCGACAGTCACTGAAGCTTTCTTT; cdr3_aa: CASSPPTVTEAFF
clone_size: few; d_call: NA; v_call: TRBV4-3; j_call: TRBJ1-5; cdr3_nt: TGCGCCAGCAGCCAAGATTGGGGCGTGGGCAATCAGCCCCAGCATTTT; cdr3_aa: CASSQDWGVGNQPQHF
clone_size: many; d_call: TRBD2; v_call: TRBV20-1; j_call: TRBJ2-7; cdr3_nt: TGCAGTGCTAGGGTAGGGACTAGCGGGAGGGCCTACGAGCAGTACTTC; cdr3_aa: CSARVGTSGRAYEQYF
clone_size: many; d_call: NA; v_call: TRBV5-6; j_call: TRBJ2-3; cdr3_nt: TGTGCCAGCAGCTTGGCCAGTCTCACAGATACGCAGTATTTT; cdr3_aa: CASSLASLTDTQYF
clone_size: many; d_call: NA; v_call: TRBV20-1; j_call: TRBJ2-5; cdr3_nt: TGCAGTGCTAGAGGACTAAACGAAGAGACCCAGTACTTC; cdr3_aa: CSARGLNEETQYF
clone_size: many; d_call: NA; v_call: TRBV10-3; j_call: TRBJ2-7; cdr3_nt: TGTGCCATCAGTGACCCTTACGAGCAGTACTTC; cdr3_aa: CAISDPYEQYF
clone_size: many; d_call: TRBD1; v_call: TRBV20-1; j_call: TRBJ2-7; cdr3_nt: TGCAGTGCTTATCGGGACAGGGGTATCGACGAGCAGTACTTC; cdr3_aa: CSAYRDRGIDEQYF
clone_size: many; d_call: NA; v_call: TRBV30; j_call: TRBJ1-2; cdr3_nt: TGTGCCTGGAGTACAGTCTTGACAGAAGGCTACACCTTC; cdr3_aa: CAWSTVLTEGYTF
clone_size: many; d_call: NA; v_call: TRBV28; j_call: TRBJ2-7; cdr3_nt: TGTGCCAGCAGTTTGTTCAGGGCCTACGAGCAGTACTTC; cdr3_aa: CASSLFRAYEQYF
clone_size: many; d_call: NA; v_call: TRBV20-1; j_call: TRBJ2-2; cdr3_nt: TGCAGTGCTAGAATCACTAACACCGGGGAGCTGTTTTTT; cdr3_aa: CSARITNTGELFF
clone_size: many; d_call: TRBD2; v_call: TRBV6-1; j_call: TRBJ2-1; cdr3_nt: TGTGCCAGTTTTCGCGGGGGGGCAGGGAATGAGCAGTTCTTC; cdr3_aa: CASFRGGAGNEQFF
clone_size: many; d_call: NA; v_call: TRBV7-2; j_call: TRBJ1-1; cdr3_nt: TGTGCCAGCAGCTTTAATGTCATAGTGGGGGAAGCTTTCTTT; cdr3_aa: CASSFNVIVGEAFF
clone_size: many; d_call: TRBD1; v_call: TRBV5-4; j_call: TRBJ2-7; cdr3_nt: TGTGCCAGCAGTTCCGGGACAGACCTCTACGAGCAGTACTTC; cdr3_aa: CASSSGTDLYEQYF
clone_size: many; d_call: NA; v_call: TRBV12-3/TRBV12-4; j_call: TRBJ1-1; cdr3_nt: TGTGCCAGCAGTCCAGTCTTTTACGCTTTCTTT; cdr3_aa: CASSPVFYAFF
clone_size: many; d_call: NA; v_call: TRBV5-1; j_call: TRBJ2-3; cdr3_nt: TGCGCCAGCAGCTTGGACTGGGGGAGCACAGATACGCAGTATTTT; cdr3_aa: CASSLDWGSTDTQYF
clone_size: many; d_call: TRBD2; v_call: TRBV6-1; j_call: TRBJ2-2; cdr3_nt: TGTGCCAGCAAGGGGCTAGCGGGGGACGGCACCGGGGAGCTGTTTTTT; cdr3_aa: CASKGLAGDGTGELFF
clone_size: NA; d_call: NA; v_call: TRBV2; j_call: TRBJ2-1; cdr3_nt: TGTGCCAGCAGTGCCCCCTCGCTAGGCACGTGGAACAATGAGCAGTTCTTC; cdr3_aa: CASSAPSLGTWNNEQFF
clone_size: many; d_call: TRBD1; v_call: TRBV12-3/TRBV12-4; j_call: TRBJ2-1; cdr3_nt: TGTGCCAGCAGTCTGACAGGGGGCGTCGGTTACAATGAGCAGTTCTTC; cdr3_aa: CASSLTGGVGYNEQFF
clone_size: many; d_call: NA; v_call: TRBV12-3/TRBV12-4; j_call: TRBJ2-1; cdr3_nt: TGTGCCAGCAGTTTAGCATGGGGACATGAGCAGTTCTTC; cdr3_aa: CASSLAWGHEQFF